The count of the clone carrying this T cell receptor (beta chain) is one. Libraries were prepared by immunoSEQ multiplex PCR; TCRdb keeps only in-frame clonotypes and omits some of them. The repertoire includes hundreds of thousands of clones, around 87% of them detected once, and around 8% sits in the top ten. V shed 0 bases and J 5 bases; nucleotides not matched to a gene: 9. The CDR3 sequence is 16 residues long. The data are from a study of blood T cell repertoires in COVID-19. Study overall: Sources were T cells, B-cell-depleted T cells, or PBMCs; the material itself was cDNA or gDNA.

The chain employs TRBV23-1 and TRBJ2-5; 7 bases align to TRBD1. TRBV23-1 is an open reading frame whose function is uncertain. Sequencing was done on a sample of peripheral blood. This receptor was taken from a woman in her forties or fifties who had recovered from COVID-19. The CDR3 sequence: CASSQSLDRVLETQYF. As DNA, the CDR3 is TGCGCCAGCAGTCAATCGTTAGACAGGGTGTTGGAGACCCAGTACTTC.